The source of this T cell receptor (beta chain) is a study of cytomegalovirus exposure and HLA in healthy donors. Study conclusions and caveats: Despite most TCR sequences being rare, some public TCRs occurred in many donors. Among TCR beta chains, those listed as cytomegalovirus-associated numbered approximately 150. A classifier reportedly called cytomegalovirus status with high sensitivity and specificity. It was found in a later analysis that first-cohort TCR clusters tended to co-occur in the 120 validation repertoires.

The CDR3 is 15 residues long. The germline CDR1 and CDR2 sequences are SGHTA and FQGNSA. J lost 5 bases, V lost 4 bases, and 6 bases had no gene match. Using immunoSEQ multiplex PCR, the repertoire was profiled, and TCRdb retains in-frame clones only, with some absent. Here the sample spans roughly 56,000 clones, 85% to 95% being singletons. Details on this clone: Its antigen is as yet unknown.

This TCR was recovered from a man younger than 30 in good health and CMV-seronegative. Sequenced material: PBMCs. The chain carries TRBV7-2 and TRBJ1-5; 9 bases agree with TRBD1. The CDR3 sequence is CASSSNTGGHQPQHF. CDR3 DNA sequence: TGTGCCAGCAGCTCCAATACAGGGGGCCATCAGCCCCAGCATTTT.